This note documents a single T cell receptor beta chain sequence. A single base separates this from a much larger clone, so it may be a read error. This specimen comes from a study of patients and donors after allogeneic stem cell transplantation. The CDR3 consists of 14 residues. Trimming took 2 bases from V and 9 from J; bases not matched to a gene: 10. TCRdb reprocessed the RT-PCR reads with MiXCR, giving one entry per CDR3 protein. The sample contains some 60,000 distinct CDR3 sequences, less than 15% of which appear only once. This TCR was sampled from a human donor who was either an allogeneic HSCT recipient or a stem cell or donor lymphocyte infusion donor (not recorded which). It is not recorded whose cells these are; they may come from a transplant donor. The chain links TRBV12-3 or TRBV12-4 to TRBJ2-7; TRBD2 matches 7 bases. Sequencing input: blood, either unsorted or a sorted T cell fraction (not recorded which). CDR3 protein: CASSLQTSLGVQYF. In nucleotides, the CDR3 is TGTGCCAGCAGTTTACAGACTAGCTTGGGCGTGCAGTACTTC.